This T cell receptor (beta chain) derives from a study of metastatic and nonmetastatic thyroid tumors. Worth noting for this clone: Its antigen is not identified.

Thyroid surgery had not been preceded by any treatment in any patient. There are 14 residues in the CDR3. The V and J ends lost 3 bases and 1 base respectively, with 9 bases between them. The germline CDR1 and CDR2 sequences are ENHRY and SYGVKD. Overall study results and limits: A significant increase in TCR beta diversity was reportedly seen in malignant thyroid tumors relative to benign nodules, in blood and tumor.

As processed by the authors: The study took CDR3 differences across clinicopathological groups and made a distant-metastasis classifier for papillary thyroid cancer from them. TCRdb called clones again from the PCR reads with MiXCR. The V and J calls shown here were made by TCRdb, not taken from the authors' results. This table has tens of thousands of clones, about a sixth appearing once. The specimen was blood. This rearrangement joins TRBV10-3 to TRBJ1-1; no firm D call. The TCR was taken from a female donor with papillary thyroid cancer or a benign thyroid nodule (not recorded which). Some clones in this sample may be carry-over from other donors' samples. The CDR3, as DNA: TGTGCCATCAGTGATTTCCAGCAGAACACTGAAGCTTTCTTT. It yields the protein CAISDFQQNTEAFF.